The present T cell receptor (beta chain) was sequenced within a study of breast tumors, draining lymph nodes, adjacent tissues. General study findings and limits: The data were judged consistent with most tumor T cells coming from lymph node and expanding in tumor.

One entry per CDR3 protein results from TCRdb running MiXCR on the multiplex PCR reads. The repertoire includes 80,000 to 130,000 distinct CDR3 sequences, 21% of them detected once, and over 1% sits in the top ten. Breast cancer patients provided tissue from their axillary draining lymph nodes. There are many counts of this clonotype. Its antigen is still unknown. The sequencing sample was made of axillary lymph node tissue. This clonotype originated in a female donor with breast cancer. Some clones in this sample may be carry-over from other donors' samples.

CDR3 sequence (DNA): TGTGCCAGCAGGGGGGACAGCGGCAATCAGCCCCAGCATTTT. Translation gives CASRGDSGNQPQHF. J is TRBJ1-5 and V is TRBV2, with TRBD1 matching 7 bases. The germline V gene encodes CDR1 SNHLY and CDR2 FYNNEI. The J segment lost 2 bases and the V segment lost 6 bases, leaving 4 bases of the junction unmatched. This CDR3 spans 14 amino acids.